The 11 T cell receptor beta chains below come from one sample, sequenced in a study of immune cell composition in non-small cell lung cancer. The data were produced by immunoSEQ multiplex PCR, yet TCRdb's version contains in-frame clones alone and is incomplete. The table includes some 15,000 clones, about 85% detected once. What was sequenced was lung tumor tissue. The receptors were sampled from a human donor with non-small cell lung cancer.

The chain combines TRBV11-3 with TRBJ1-1, with TRBD1 matching over 7 bases. V lost 3 bases and J lost 1; bases outside the gene matches: 2. Germline V gene data show CDR1 as SGHNT and CDR2 as YENEEA. The CDR3 runs to 14 residues. In DNA form, the CDR3 reads TGTGCCAGCAGCTTGGGGACAGCGAACACTGAAGCTTTCTTT. Residues: CASSLGTANTEAFF.

This clone was picked up one time. This chain links TRBV6-6 with TRBJ2-1, with 7 bases matching TRBD2. The CDR3 covers 15 residues. Germline V gives CDR1 MNHNY, CDR2 SVGAGI (reference sequence). Trimming removed 0 bases from V and 4 bases from J; junction bases left unmatched: 3. CDR3 DNA sequence: TGTGCCAGCAGTTACTCGGGACTACCTTACAATGAGCAGTTCTTC. This gives the protein CASSYSGLPYNEQFF.

This clone has only a few counts. The chain carries TRBV5-5 and TRBJ1-5, with D possibly TRBD1 on 5 matching bases. This CDR3 has 14 amino acids. Trimming cost V 5 bases and J 2 bases, with 11 bases left between them. The germline CDR1 and CDR2 sequences are SGHKS and YYEKEE (reference sequence). CDR3 residues: CASRPGVGNQPQHF. The CDR3 nucleotides read TGTGCCAGCAGGCCGGGGGTGGGCAATCAGCCCCAGCATTTT. The whole variable domain, filled in from reference TRBV5-5 and TRBJ1-5, reads DAGVTQSPTHLIKTRGQQVTLRCSPISGHKSVSWYQQVLGQGPQFIFQYYEKEERGRGNFPDRFSARQFPNYSSELNVNALLLGDSALYLCASRPGVGNQPQHFGDGTRLSIL.

J is TRBJ1-2 and V is TRBV28; 9 bases map to TRBD1. The V gene end was trimmed by 5 bases and the J gene end by 7 bases; junction bases not matched to a gene: 8. From germline, CDR1 is MDHEN and CDR2 SYDVKM. This CDR3 contains 14 residues. The CDR3 DNA reads as TGTGCCAGCAGTCCGGGACAGGGACTAGGTGGCTACACCTTC. As protein: CASSPGQGLGGYTF.

The chain has TRBV5-1 and TRBJ1-4, with D uncertain. V was shortened by 0 bases and J by 6 bases, with 12 bases between the two germline ends. CDR1 and CDR2 (germline): SGHRS, YFSETQ. The CDR3 contains 15 residues. The CDR3 sequence is CASSLEHRKYEKLFF. CDR3 nucleotides: TGCGCCAGCAGCTTGGAGCACCGAAAGTATGAAAAACTGTTTTTT.

This clone was seen once. V usage is TRBV5-1 and J usage is TRBJ2-2, with D possibly matching TRBD2 (6 bases). From germline, CDR1 is SGHRS and CDR2 YFSETQ. The germline V and J ends were trimmed by 2 bases and 3 bases, with 8 bases remaining between them. The CDR3 sequence is 14 residues long. The CDR3 is CASSFWGDTGELFF. The CDR3 nucleotides read TGCGCCAGCAGCTTCTGGGGGGACACCGGGGAGCTGTTTTTT.

The chain joins TRBV6-6 to TRBJ2-1; D could derive from TRBD1 or TRBD2 (5 bases each). This CDR3 has 14 residues. Germline-derived CDR1 and CDR2 are MNHNY and SVGAGI (reference sequence). V lost 7 bases and J lost 7, with 17 bases in between. The CDR3 DNA sequence: TGTGCCAGCATTATCGGGGCAGGGTCGAATGAGCAGTTCTTC. Protein: CASIIGAGSNEQFF.

CDR3 bases: TGTGCCAGCAGTTTAGTGCGGGAGGGGGAGACCCAGTACTTC. This gives the protein CASSLVREGETQYF. This chain links TRBV27 with TRBJ2-5; 9 bases are shared with TRBD2. The CDR3 is 14 amino acids. Losses at the gene ends were 2 bases for V and 5 bases for J; bases not matched to a gene: 3. Germline CDR1 MNHEY, CDR2 SMNVEV (reference sequence).

The V call is TRBV11-2, the J call TRBJ1-2; 9 positions agree with TRBD1. The J segment lost 3 bases and the V segment lost 10 bases, leaving 6 bases of the junction unmatched. This CDR3 has 13 residues. CDR1 SGHAT and CDR2 FQNNGV come from the germline V gene. The CDR3, as DNA: TGTGCCACCTCCCGGGACAGGGACTATGGCTACACCTTC. It yields the protein CATSRDRDYGYTF. Filled out from reference TRBV11-2 and TRBJ1-2, the complete variable domain reads EAGVAQSPRYKIIEKRQSVAFWCNPISGHATLYWYQQILGQGPKLLIQFQNNGVVDDSQLPKDRFSAERLKGVDSTLKIQPAKLEDSAVYLCATSRDRDYGYTFGSGTRLTVV.

The chain couples TRBV30 to TRBJ2-2; 7 bases are shared with TRBD1. In germline, CDR1 is GTSNPN, CDR2 SVGIG (reference sequence). V lost 5 bases to trimming and J lost 7 bases; unmatched junction nucleotides: 7. The length of the CDR3 is 13 residues. The CDR3 loop is CAWGTGVGGELFF. In DNA form, the CDR3 reads TGTGCCTGGGGTACAGGGGTAGGCGGGGAGCTGTTTTTT.

The chain carries TRBV28 and TRBJ1-5; the match to TRBD1 covers 8 bases. The CDR3 has 14 amino acids. With V trimmed by 6 bases and J by 12 bases, 13 bases remained unmatched. Germline lookup yields CDR1 MDHEN and CDR2 SYDVKM. CDR3 loop: CASSAQGASWLQHF. For the CDR3, the DNA is TGTGCCAGCAGCGCGCAGGGGGCAAGCTGGCTCCAGCATTTT. Looking up the rest from reference TRBV28 and TRBJ1-5 gives the full variable domain: DVKVTQSSRYLVKRTGEKVFLECVQDMDHENMFWYRQDPGLGLRLIYFSYDVKMKEKGDIPEGYSVSREKKERFSLILESASTNQTSMYLCASSAQGASWLQHFGDGTRLSIL.